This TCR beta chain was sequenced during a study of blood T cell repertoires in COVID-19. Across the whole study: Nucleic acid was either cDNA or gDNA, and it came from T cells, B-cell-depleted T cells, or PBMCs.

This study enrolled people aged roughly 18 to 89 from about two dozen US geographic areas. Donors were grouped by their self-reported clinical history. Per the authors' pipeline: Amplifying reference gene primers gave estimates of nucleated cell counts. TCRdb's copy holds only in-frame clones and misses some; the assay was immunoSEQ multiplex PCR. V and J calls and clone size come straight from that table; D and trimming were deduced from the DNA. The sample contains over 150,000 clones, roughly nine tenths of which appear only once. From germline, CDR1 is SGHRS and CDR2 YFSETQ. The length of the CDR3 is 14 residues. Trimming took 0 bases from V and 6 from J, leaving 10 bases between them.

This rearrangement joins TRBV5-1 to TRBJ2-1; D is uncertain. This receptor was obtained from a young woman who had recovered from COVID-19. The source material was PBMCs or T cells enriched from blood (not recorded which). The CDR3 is CASSLVAHRNEQFF. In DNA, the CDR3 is TGCGCCAGCAGCTTGGTGGCCCACCGCAATGAGCAGTTCTTC.